A selection of T cell receptor beta chains follows, all from one sample in a study of identical twins. TCRdb re-called the 5' RACE reads with MiXCR, one entry per CDR3 protein. The table lists 650,000 to 800,000 distinct CDR3 sequences, around 8.3% of them singletons, with 0.75% to 1% in the top ten. These data also formed part of another study, on yellow fever vaccine responses in identical twins.

Sequencing used PBMCs. The receptors here all came from a woman under 30 in good health. The CDR3 runs from the conserved cysteine through the conserved F or W. The D gene is left open where the match is weak. The size field is filled for only some rows; it gives once, few, many or a size class.

size	D	J	V	length	CDR3	DNA
many	-	TRBJ2-3	TRBV29-1	12	CSVVLRTDTQYF	TGCAGCGTTGTACTTAGAACAGATACGCAGTATTTT
-	-	TRBJ1-2	TRBV28	14	CASSFSGKDYGYTF	TGTGCCAGCAGTTTTAGTGGGAAAGACTATGGCTACACCTTC
-	-	TRBJ2-2	TRBV12-3/TRBV12-4	13	CASSPTLPGELFF	TGTGCCAGCAGCCCGACCCTTCCCGGGGAGCTGTTTTTT
few	TRBD2	TRBJ2-7	TRBV12-3/TRBV12-4	14	CASRTSGRGYEQYF	TGTGCCAGCAGGACTAGCGGGAGAGGTTACGAGCAGTACTTC
-	-	TRBJ2-6	TRBV5-1	15	CASSSGGAGANVLTF	TGCGCCAGCAGCTCTGGGGGCGCTGGGGCCAACGTCCTGACTTTC
many	TRBD1	TRBJ2-7	TRBV12-3/TRBV12-4	13	CASSLSGTGEQYF	TGTGCCAGCAGTCTATCCGGGACAGGCGAGCAGTACTTC
few	-	TRBJ1-1	TRBV3-1	11	CASSQDAEAFF	TGTGCCAGCAGCCAAGACGCTGAAGCTTTCTTT
few	-	TRBJ2-7	TRBV7-9	13	CASSRSENYEQYF	TGTGCCAGCAGCCGTAGCGAGAACTACGAGCAGTACTTC
-	-	TRBJ2-3	TRBV20-1	17	CSAHSGEGTWGTDTQYF	TGCAGTGCTCACTCAGGGGAAGGAACCTGGGGCACAGATACGCAGTATTTT
-	TRBD2	TRBJ2-7	TRBV7-9	15	CASSPRGTSGGEQYF	TGTGCCAGCAGCCCCCGAGGGACTAGCGGGGGTGAGCAGTACTTC
-	-	TRBJ2-1	TRBV11-3	14	CASSSPVSYNEQFF	TGTGCCAGCAGCTCCCCGGTCTCCTACAATGAGCAGTTCTTC
few	TRBD2	TRBJ2-5	TRBV20-1	15	CSARDRASGQETQYF	TGCAGTGCTAGAGATCGGGCTAGCGGACAAGAGACCCAGTACTTC
few	-	TRBJ1-1	TRBV14	15	CASSPDALSKTEAFF	TGTGCCAGCAGCCCAGACGCCCTATCCAAGACTGAAGCTTTCTTT
-	TRBD2	TRBJ2-3	TRBV11-3	15	CASSPRGDDTDTQYF	TGTGCCAGCAGCCCACGGGGGGACGACACAGATACGCAGTATTTT
many	-	TRBJ1-1	TRBV7-2	14	CASSLYAANTEAFF	TGTGCCAGCAGCTTATACGCAGCGAACACTGAAGCTTTCTTT
-	-	TRBJ2-7	TRBV6-2/TRBV6-3	20	CASSPLSKFLGGIEKYEQYF	TGTGCCAGCAGTCCCCTCTCTAAGTTCCTTGGAGGTATCGAAAAGTACGAGCAGTACTTC
many	TRBD1	TRBJ1-2	TRBV7-2	13	CASSLRQGYGYTF	TGTGCCAGCAGCTTAAGACAGGGCTATGGCTACACCTTC
many	-	TRBJ2-3	TRBV24-1	12	CATSGSVDTQYF	TGTGCCACCAGTGGATCGGTAGATACGCAGTATTTT
-	TRBD2	TRBJ2-7	TRBV7-2	14	CASSSLAASYEQYF	TGTGCCAGCAGCTCTCTAGCGGCCTCCTACGAGCAGTACTTC
few	-	TRBJ1-1	TRBV12-3/TRBV12-4	14	CASSLLGAVTEAFF	TGTGCCAGCAGTTTACTGGGGGCGGTCACTGAAGCTTTCTTT
many	TRBD2	TRBJ2-1	TRBV6-2/TRBV6-3	15	CASATPSGYYNEQFF	TGTGCCAGCGCCACCCCTAGCGGGTACTACAATGAGCAGTTCTTC
many	-	TRBJ1-4	TRBV4-2	15	CASSQASLLGEKLFF	TGTGCCAGCAGCCAAGCGAGTCTCCTAGGCGAAAAACTGTTTTTT
few	-	TRBJ1-3	TRBV9	16	CASSLLGITSGNTIYF	TGTGCCAGCAGTCTTCTAGGGATCACCTCTGGAAACACCATATATTTT
-	-	TRBJ2-4	TRBV6-2/TRBV6-3	14	CASTGREAKNIQYF	TGTGCCAGCACGGGACGGGAAGCCAAAAACATTCAGTACTTC
-	-	TRBJ2-1	TRBV29-1	14	CSVGGSSSYNEQFF	TGCAGCGTGGGGGGTTCAAGCTCCTACAATGAGCAGTTCTTC
-	-	TRBJ2-1	TRBV6-2/TRBV6-3	12	CASKGPYNEQFF	TGTGCCAGCAAAGGACCCTACAATGAGCAGTTCTTC
few	-	TRBJ2-2	TRBV9	15	CASSPIAGITGELFF	TGTGCCAGCAGCCCCATAGCAGGCATCACCGGGGAGCTGTTTTTT
few	TRBD2	TRBJ2-7	TRBV4-3	17	CASSQVIPREGPYEQYF	TGCGCCAGCAGCCAAGTGATTCCCAGGGAGGGCCCCTACGAGCAGTACTTC
few	TRBD2	TRBJ2-3	TRBV4-3	16	CASSQTGGKGADTQYF	TGCGCCAGCAGCCAAACGGGGGGAAAGGGAGCAGATACGCAGTATTTT
-	TRBD1	TRBJ1-2	TRBV5-1	16	CASSPITGTVDYGYTF	TGCGCCAGCAGCCCAATAACCGGGACAGTTGACTATGGCTACACCTTC
few	-	TRBJ2-1	TRBV3-1	17	CASSQSPGSYPYNEQFF	TGTGCCAGCAGCCAATCTCCAGGGTCTTACCCCTACAATGAGCAGTTCTTC
-	TRBD1	TRBJ2-3	TRBV9	20	CASSAGTVGAGLVIGDTQYF	TGTGCCAGCAGCGCCGGGACAGTTGGGGCCGGCCTAGTCATCGGGGATACGCAGTATTTT
many	-	TRBJ2-7	TRBV12-3/TRBV12-4	12	CASTDGGFEQYF	TGTGCCAGCACCGACGGAGGTTTCGAGCAGTACTTC
-	TRBD1	TRBJ2-7	TRBV10-3	15	CAISESGTEYYEQYF	TGTGCCATCAGTGAGTCGGGGACAGAGTACTACGAGCAGTACTTC
many	TRBD1	TRBJ1-4	TRBV12-3/TRBV12-4	16	CASSPQTGTTNEKLFF	TGTGCCAGCAGTCCCCAGACAGGGACAACTAATGAAAAACTGTTTTTT
-	-	TRBJ2-2	TRBV6-1	15	CASSGPTGNTGELFF	TGTGCCAGCAGTGGTCCGACAGGGAACACCGGGGAGCTGTTTTTT
-	-	TRBJ2-1	TRBV12-3/TRBV12-4	16	CASSLALSSTYNEQFF	TGTGCCAGCAGTTTAGCGCTAAGTAGTACCTACAATGAGCAGTTCTTC
-	-	TRBJ1-1	TRBV5-1	12	CASSSDGLEAFF	TGCGCCAGCAGCAGCGACGGTCTAGAAGCTTTCTTT
-	TRBD2	TRBJ2-1	TRBV12-3/TRBV12-4	18	CASSMPGLAGGPYNEQFF	TGTGCCAGCAGTATGCCGGGACTAGCGGGGGGACCTTACAATGAGCAGTTCTTC
many	-	TRBJ2-5	TRBV12-3/TRBV12-4	11	CASSFWGTQYF	TGTGCCAGCAGTTTCTGGGGGACCCAGTACTTC
few	-	TRBJ1-6	TRBV12-3/TRBV12-4	15	CASSLDARYNSPLHF	TGTGCCAGCAGTTTGGACGCTCGATATAATTCACCCCTCCACTTT
-	TRBD1	TRBJ2-5	TRBV7-2	16	CASSLGGQGLFETQYF	TGTGCCAGCAGCTTAGGAGGACAGGGGTTATTTGAGACCCAGTACTTC
many	-	TRBJ2-1	TRBV11-2	16	CASSLGQRPLYNEQFF	TGTGCCAGCAGCTTAGGTCAGCGGCCCTTATACAATGAGCAGTTCTTC
-	-	TRBJ2-7	TRBV12-3/TRBV12-4	14	CASSLGTPLREQYF	TGTGCCAGCAGCCTCGGGACACCCCTCCGAGAGCAGTACTTC
-	TRBD2	TRBJ2-5	TRBV5-1	16	CASSLNGLAGVGTQYF	TGCGCCAGCAGCTTGAACGGACTAGCGGGAGTAGGGACCCAGTACTTC
-	TRBD1	TRBJ2-7	TRBV28	16	CASSSVTGVFSYEQYF	TGTGCCAGCAGTTCTGTTACAGGGGTTTTTTCCTACGAGCAGTACTTC
many	-	TRBJ2-3	TRBV6-2/TRBV6-3	14	CASSYATGADTQYF	TGTGCCAGCAGTTACGCAACGGGGGCGGATACGCAGTATTTT
few	-	TRBJ2-3	TRBV7-2	13	CASSSTLDTAQYF	TGTGCCAGCAGCTCTACCCTCGACACCGCGCAGTATTTT
few	-	TRBJ2-6	TRBV7-2	17	CASSVEGAWSGANVLTF	TGTGCCAGCAGCGTTGAGGGCGCCTGGTCTGGGGCCAACGTCCTGACTTTC
-	-	TRBJ2-3	TRBV30	11	CAWEKRDTQYF	TGTGCCTGGGAGAAAAGGGATACGCAGTATTTT
few	TRBD1	TRBJ2-1	TRBV2	15	CASRRQGALKDEQFF	TGTGCCAGCAGGAGACAGGGGGCGCTTAAGGATGAGCAGTTCTTC
few	-	TRBJ2-1	TRBV30	12	CAWSVISNEQFF	TGTGCCTGGAGTGTAATTAGCAATGAGCAGTTCTTC
-	-	TRBJ1-6	TRBV6-4	15	CASSASGQGNSPLHF	TGTGCCAGCAGTGCTTCAGGGCAGGGTAATTCACCCCTCCACTTT
few	-	TRBJ2-5	TRBV4-3	18	CASSQGGLGLASHETQYF	TGCGCCAGCAGCCAAGGGGGTTTAGGGCTAGCTTCACACGAGACCCAGTACTTC
-	-	TRBJ2-3	TRBV20-1	15	CSAQLPGTSTDTQYF	TGCAGTGCCCAACTACCGGGGACTAGCACAGATACGCAGTATTTT
-	TRBD1	TRBJ2-7	TRBV6-5	15	CASSSTAGQVYEQYF	TGTGCCAGCAGTTCCACTGCTGGACAGGTCTACGAGCAGTACTTC
few	TRBD2	TRBJ2-3	TRBV6-2/TRBV6-3	16	CASSSGLAGLSDTQYF	TGTGCCAGCAGTTCGGGACTAGCGGGATTGTCGGATACGCAGTATTTT